This T cell receptor (beta chain) was recorded in a study of T cell responses to AZD1222 COVID-19 vaccine. Study findings and constraints: Spike-spanning, vaccine-associated CD4 TCRs were dominant at 160-218 and 743-854. Samples come after the peak T cell response, not at day 14.

Using immunoSEQ multiplex PCR, the repertoire was profiled, and TCRdb retains in-frame clones only, with some absent. The repertoire includes about 150,000 clones, about 91% of them detected once, and less than 5.5% sits in the top ten. Looked up from germline, CDR1 is SGHAT and CDR2 is FQDESV (reference sequence). This CDR3 region has 13 residues. With 6 bases removed from V and 4 bases from J, the gap between germline ends came to 9 bases. In this sample, this clone turned up a few times. Its specificity is not known. The TCR originated in an adult in good health. V is TRBV11-1 and J is TRBJ1-4; D call uncertain. Sequencing used peripheral blood, obtained on day 0 of AZD1222 vaccination. CDR3 residues: CASRRTVNEKLFF. CDR3 DNA sequence: TGTGCCAGCAGACGAACCGTTAATGAAAAACTGTTTTTT. The variable domain in full, completed from reference TRBV11-1 and TRBJ1-4, reads EAEVAQSPRYKITEKSQAVAFWCDPISGHATLYWYRQILGQGPELLVQFQDESVVDDSQLPKDRFSAERLKGVDSTLKIQPAELGDSAMYLCASRRTVNEKLFFGSGTQLSVL.